This TCR beta chain comes out of a study of T cells in Graves' hyperthyroidism and ophthalmopathy. Study as a whole: Pretreatment peripheral blood was obtained at initial diagnosis.

The sample holds one count of this clonotype. TCR beta CDR3 sequences were amplified from RNA transcripts. When the TCR CDR3 underwent first-round RT-PCR, the HTBI primer set was used. From the multiplex PCR reads, TCRdb called clonotypes with MiXCR, one entry per CDR3 protein. There are around 300,000 distinct CDR3 sequences in the sample; 22% occur only once, and roughly 60% lies in the top ten. Germline trimming cut 0 bases from V and 2 bases from J; bases unmatched to any gene: 3. The CDR3 has 15 amino acids. CDR1 is LGHNA and CDR2 is YNFKEQ in the germline V gene. The sample consisted of blood. The chain combines TRBV4-2 with TRBJ2-7; 8 bases are shared with TRBD1. The sequence derives from a young man with Graves' ophthalmopathy. In DNA, the CDR3 is TGTGCCAGCAGCCAAGACCCGACAGGGGCCTACGAGCAGTACTTC. Translating it yields CASSQDPTGAYEQYF.